These 14 T cell receptor beta chains originate from one sample sequenced in a study of blood T cell repertoires in COVID-19. Profiling relied on immunoSEQ multiplex PCR, and the TCRdb table lists in-frame clones only, not all of them. The repertoire holds 120,000 or so clones, with 83% as singletons. Specimen: peripheral blood. Receptors originate from a man at least 80 years old with active or convalescent COVID-19.

This sequence joins TRBV27 and TRBJ1-4; 7 nucleotides line up with TRBD1. From germline, CDR1 is MNHEY and CDR2 SMNVEV (reference sequence). The CDR3 has 16 amino acids. Losses at the gene ends were 0 bases for V and 3 bases for J; bases not matched to a gene: 4. The DNA of the CDR3 is TGTGCCAGCAGTTTATCTCCGACAGGGTCTAATGAAAAACTGTTTTTT. Residues: CASSLSPTGSNEKLFF.

V is TRBV7-2 and J is TRBJ2-7, with 11 bases lining up with TRBD1. The CDR3 loop spans 17 amino acids. The V and J ends lost 5 bases and 4 bases, in that order; junction bases with no gene match: 13. Germline V gene lookup returns CDR1 SGHTA and CDR2 FQGNSA. CDR3 protein: CASSPKSWTGGTYEQYF. CDR3 coding DNA: TGTGCCAGCAGCCCAAAAAGTTGGACAGGGGGCACGTACGAGCAGTACTTC. Using reference TRBV7-2 and TRBJ2-7 for the parts outside the CDR3, the full variable domain is GAGVSQSPSNKVTEKGKDVELRCDPISGHTALYWYRQSLGQGLEFLIYFQGNSAPDKSGLPSDRFSAERTGGSVSTLTIQRTQQEDSAVYLCASSPKSWTGGTYEQYFGPGTRLTVT.

The DNA for the CDR3 is TGTGCCACCAGTGACCTCTGGGAGGGAGATACGCAGTATTTT. It specifies CATSDLWEGDTQYF. The chain is built from TRBV24-1 and TRBJ2-3; 7 positions agree with TRBD2. The CDR3 extends over 14 amino acids. Germline loops: CDR1 KGHDR, CDR2 SFDVKD. J was trimmed by 5 bases and V by 4 bases; bases with no gene match: 5.

The V gene is TRBV2, the J gene TRBJ1-4; D unresolved. Germline assignment: CDR1 SNHLY and CDR2 FYNNEI. Trimming left V 5 bases short and J 4 bases short, with 5 bases between. This CDR3 region has 12 residues. For the CDR3, the DNA is TGTGCCAGCAGTTATTATAATGAAAAACTGTTTTTT. It is translated as CASSYYNEKLFF.

This clone was detected only once. The rearrangement joins TRBV9 to TRBJ2-1, with TRBD2 matching over 16 bases. The ends lost 4 bases at V and 1 base at J; junction bases unmatched: 8. CDR1 is SGDLS and CDR2 is YYNGEE in the germline V gene. This CDR3 is built from 19 residues. CDR3 sequence: CASSPPGLAGGPSYNEQFF. The CDR3, as DNA: TGTGCCAGCAGCCCGCCGGGACTAGCGGGGGGGCCTTCCTACAATGAGCAGTTCTTC. The full variable domain, its missing parts supplied by reference TRBV9 and TRBJ2-1, is DSGVTQTPKHLITATGQRVTLRCSPRSGDLSVYWYQQSLDQGLQFLIQYYNGEERAKGNILERFSAQQFPDLHSELNLSSLELGDSALYFCASSPPGLAGGPSYNEQFFGPGTRLTVL.

This chain links TRBV4-3 with TRBJ2-5, with TRBD2 as a possible D gene (5 bases). The germline gives CDR1 LGHNA, CDR2 YSLEER. With 0 bases removed from V and 5 bases from J, the gap between germline ends came to 13 bases. This CDR3 has 15 residues. This CDR3 reads CASSQDRLAWETQYF. The DNA for the CDR3 is TGCGCCAGCAGCCAAGATAGGCTAGCCTGGGAGACCCAGTACTTC.

The chain couples TRBV7-3 to TRBJ2-1; 9 bases line up with TRBD1. Germline CDR1 reads SGHTA; CDR2 reads FQGTGA. V gave up 4 bases and J gave up 9 bases; unmatched junction bases: 4. CDR3 size: 13 residues. The CDR3, as DNA: TGTGCCAGCAGCTCAGGACAGGGGAGTGAGCAGTTCTTC. This translates into CASSSGQGSEQFF.

The chain joins TRBV7-8 to TRBJ2-2; TRBD1 matches at 7 bases. CDR1 and CDR2 (germline): SGHVS, FQNEAQ. Trimming removed 11 bases from V and 2 bases from J; junction bases left unmatched: 5. The CDR3 contains 13 residues. Here the CDR3 reads CAQGGSNTGELFF. The CDR3, as DNA: TGTGCCCAAGGGGGCTCAAACACCGGGGAGCTGTTTTTT.

This clone has only one observation. V usage is TRBV10-3 and J usage is TRBJ1-6, with D hard to call. The germline gives CDR1 ENHRY, CDR2 SYGVKD. This CDR3 comprises 15 residues. V lost 3 bases and J 1 base, leaving 7 bases between the germline ends. CDR3 amino acids: CAISDAESYNSPLHF. CDR3 sequence (DNA): TGTGCCATCAGTGATGCGGAATCCTATAATTCACCCCTCCACTTT.

This clone has just a few counts. This rearrangement joins TRBV3-1 (or the pseudogene TRBV3-2) to TRBJ1-5, with 11 bases fitting TRBD1. CDR1 and CDR2 (germline): LGHDT, YNNKEL (reference sequence). V lost 4 bases and J lost 7; bases outside the gene matches: 6. CDR3 length equals 15 residues. CDR3 bases: TGTGCCAGCAGCCCATCGGGACAGGGGGTGCAGCCCCAGCATTTT. It yields the protein CASSPSGQGVQPQHF.

This clone has just one count. V usage is TRBV7-2 and J usage is TRBJ2-1, with 11 bases that match TRBD2. Trimming removed 5 bases from V and 8 bases from J; junction bases left unmatched: 8. Germline V gene lookup returns CDR1 SGHTA and CDR2 FQGNSA. This CDR3 contains 15 residues. The CDR3 spells CASSLLAGGPHEQFF. The CDR3 region has the DNA TGTGCCAGCAGCCTTTTAGCGGGGGGGCCCCATGAGCAGTTCTTC.

The chain recombines TRBV5-1 with TRBJ2-3; TRBD2 is a possible D gene (5 bases). The V and J ends lost 2 bases and 1 base respectively, with 11 bases between them. CDR1 and CDR2 from the germline V gene are SGHRS and YFSETQ. This CDR3 is built from 15 residues. Here the CDR3 DNA reads TGCGCCAGCAGCTTACTAGACGGGGGCACAGATACGCAGTATTTT. Protein product: CASSLLDGGTDTQYF.

The chain recombines TRBV24-1 with TRBJ2-3; D uncertain. Germline V gene sequence: CDR1 KGHDR, CDR2 SFDVKD. The V and J ends lost 3 bases and 0 bases respectively, with 9 bases between them. There are 15 residues in the CDR3. The CDR3 bases are TGTGCCACCAGTGATACAGCCTCTAGCACAGATACGCAGTATTTT. Translation: CATSDTASSTDTQYF.

V usage is TRBV10-2 and J usage is TRBJ2-2; D is perhaps TRBD2 (6 bases). The V end was cut by 3 bases, the J end by 0 bases, with 11 bases between. The CDR3 is 16 amino acids. The germline gives CDR1 WSHSY, CDR2 SAAADI. CDR3 region: CASSEAGRANTGELFF. The CDR3 region has the DNA TGCGCCAGCAGTGAAGCGGGTCGCGCGAACACCGGGGAGCTGTTTTTT.